What follows is one TCR beta chain and its context. These data belong to a study of memory CD4+ T cells and cytomegalovirus serostatus. The assay was immunoSEQ multiplex PCR, and TCRdb's table has in-frame clones only and misses some. The repertoire holds some 46,000 clones, with 60% to 85% as singletons. Single viable CD3+CD4+CD8-CD45RO+ cells were sorted as the memory CD4+ T cells. Germline values: CDR1 SGHNT, CDR2 YYREEE (reference sequence). The CDR3 is made up of 15 amino acids. V lost 4 bases and J lost 4, with 14 bases in between. The source material was memory CD4+ T cells from blood. The genes are TRBV5-4 and TRBJ2-2; D unresolved. This sequence originates from an adult in good health and CMV-seronegative. In DNA form, the CDR3 reads TGTGCCAGCAGCCCCCAGCCTGAATCCACCGGGGAGCTGTTTTTT. Protein: CASSPQPESTGELFF.